There are a few counts of the clone carrying this T cell receptor (beta chain). Its specificity is not known. TCRdb reprocessed the 5' RACE reads with MiXCR, giving one entry per CDR3 protein. Of under 350,000 distinct CDR3 sequences in the sample, nearly 9.5% were seen once. This entry belongs to a study of identical twins. The CDR3 contains 14 residues. Trimming cost V 3 bases and J 9 bases, with 12 bases left between them. Germline V gene sequence: CDR1 SNHLY, CDR2 FYNNEI. Findings of the study overall: Reduced insertions were recorded for abundant cord blood beta clonotypes, with no such pattern in memory repertoires.

The same sample was also used in a study of yellow fever vaccine responses in identical twins.

The sequence came from a woman between 18 and 29 years old in good health. The material sequenced was CD8+ T cells sorted from blood. V and J are TRBV2 and TRBJ1-6; no definite D call. As DNA, the CDR3 is TGTGCCAGCAGTGAGGGCGATAATCCTTCACCCCTCCACTTT. This gives the protein CASSEGDNPSPLHF.